The 30 T cell receptor beta chains presented below share a single source sample, sequenced in a study of tumor-infiltrating lymphocytes in primary liver carcinoma. Germline DNA was also extracted, with blood RNA taken from unsorted whole blood. Total RNA (approximately 0.5 ug) served as template for TCR beta cDNA synthesis primed by a constant-region primer. Three nested multiplex PCR rounds, a slightly modified ARM-PCR method, built the TCR beta libraries. PCR rounds one and two used TRBV1-TRBV30 forward primers with a C-beta reverse primer for 10 cycles each. TCRdb re-derived calls from the multiplex PCR reads in MiXCR, one entry per CDR3 protein. This sample has a few hundred thousand distinct CDR3 sequences, with about three fifths found just once. The sequencing input was peripheral blood. The receptors come from a woman in her twenties or thirties with primary liver carcinoma and hepatitis B virus infection.

In this sample, this clonotype turned up once. At one of its ends the junction is not consistent with the germline gene, which may arise from a read error. V gene TRBV11-3 combines with J gene TRBJ2-2; D is perhaps TRBD1 or TRBD2 (5 bases each). This CDR3 has 16 residues. The V gene's germline CDR1 is SGHNT and CDR2 YENEEA. The DNA of the CDR3 is TGTGCCAGCGGGCGAACCTTTGACAGACCAACCGGGGAACTGTTTTTT. As protein: CASGRTFDRPTGELFF.

J is TRBJ2-7 and V is TRBV28, with a weak D call TRBD1 (6 bases). Trimming removed 3 bases from V and 2 bases from J, with 14 bases in between. This CDR3 is 15 amino acids long. Germline CDR1 is MDHEN and CDR2 is SYDVKM. The CDR3 nucleotides read TGTGCCAGCAGTTTGGGGACACCGATGACCTACGAGCAGTACTTC. Protein sequence: CASSLGTPMTYEQYF.

At least ten counts were recorded for this clonotype. This rearrangement joins TRBV12-3 or TRBV12-4 to TRBJ2-1; 11 nucleotides match TRBD2. This CDR3 spans 19 amino acids. With V trimmed by 5 bases and J by 3 bases, 15 bases remained unmatched. The CDR3 sequence is CASSPGGRSGRAIYNEQFF. Here the CDR3 DNA reads TGTGCCAGCAGTCCTGGGGGGCGTAGCGGGAGGGCTATCTACAATGAGCAGTTCTTC.

This chain links TRBV28 with TRBJ2-1, with D possibly TRBD2 on 5 matching bases. CDR1 and CDR2 (germline): MDHEN, SYDVKM. Trimming removed 6 bases at V and 5 bases at J, with 14 bases between. This CDR3 has 14 residues. The CDR3 spells CASSDRDNNNEQFF. CDR3 coding DNA: TGTGCCAGCAGCGACCGGGATAACAACAATGAGCAGTTCTTC.

Details on this clonotype: A much larger clone differs from this one at a single base, so this may be a read error. This chain connects TRBV12-3 or TRBV12-4 to TRBJ1-1; no clear D. This CDR3 spans 12 amino acids. V lost 7 bases and J lost 8, with 14 bases in between. CDR3 protein: CASNPTEGEAFF. The DNA of the CDR3 is TGTGCCAGCAATCCGACGGAGGGAGAAGCTTTCTTT.

With regard to this clonotype: Just one base apart from a much larger clone, this may be a read error. Since no conserved phenylalanine or tryptophan closes the CDR3, a read error is the likely cause. The CDR3 DNA reads as TGCAGCGTTGGACGGGAATCGGGAAACGAGCAGTACTAC. Protein: CSVGRESGNEQYY. The chain couples TRBV29-1 to TRBJ2-7; the D gene is possibly TRBD2 (5 bases). In germline, CDR1 is SQVTM, CDR2 ANQGSEA. Trimming took off 4 bases at V and 5 bases at J, with 15 bases between the two ends. This CDR3 has 13 residues.

Details on this clonotype: At one boundary the junction diverges from the germline segment, which might be a read error. The gene calls are TRBV12-3 or TRBV12-4 and TRBJ1-6, with 10 positions matching TRBD1. The CDR3 totals 14 residues. DNA of the CDR3: TGTGCCAGCAACGACAGGGGGCCGGATTCACCCCTCCGCTTT. Amino acids: CASNDRGPDSPLRF.

About this clonotype itself: This may come from a read error, since a much larger clone is one base off. V and J are TRBV12-3 or TRBV12-4 and TRBJ2-2; 10 bases agree with TRBD2. The CDR3 contains 15 residues. CDR3 nucleotide sequence: TGTGCCAGCACCCCGGGACTAGCGAGCACCGGGGACCTGTTTTTT. It is translated as CASTPGLASTGDLFF.

The chain has TRBV4-1 and TRBJ2-7, with 10 positions matching TRBD2. With V trimmed by 2 bases and J by 4 bases, 5 bases remained unmatched. This CDR3 comprises 15 residues. Germline CDR1 is MGHRA and CDR2 is YSYEKL. This CDR3 reads CASSQSSGSAYEQYF. The CDR3 coding sequence is TGCGCCAGCAGCCAATCTAGCGGGAGCGCATACGAGCAGTACTTC.

There are a few counts of this clonotype. The chain is built from TRBV29-1 and TRBJ2-5; D unresolved. There are 15 residues in the CDR3. The V gene's germline CDR1 is SQVTM and CDR2 ANQGSEA. Trimming removed 0 bases from V and 9 bases from J, with 20 bases in between. The CDR3 nucleotides are TGCAGCGTTGAAGATCGACATGGCCCAGTTGGGGCCCAGTACTTC. This sequence encodes CSVEDRHGPVGAQYF.

Worth noting for this clonotype: A read error is likely, as this CDR3 ends without the conserved phenylalanine or tryptophan. The chain recombines TRBV11-3 with TRBJ2-7, with 8 bases fitting TRBD1. This CDR3 has 17 residues. With 0 bases clipped from V and 4 bases from J, the junction kept 11 bases outside the gene matches. Germline V gene data show CDR1 as SGHNT and CDR2 as YENEEA. The CDR3 sequence: CASSLDKGRTGYYEQYI. CDR3 nucleotide sequence: TGTGCCAGCAGCTTAGATAAAGGTCGGACAGGGTATTACGAGCAGTACATC.

This clonotype appeared many times. The J gene is TRBJ2-7, the V gene TRBV11-2; 12 bases match TRBD2. Losses at the gene ends were 5 bases for V and 6 bases for J; bases not matched to a gene: 14. Germline assignment: CDR1 SGHAT and CDR2 FQNNGV. CDR3 length equals 17 residues. CDR3 amino acids: CASSPRLAGVIPPEQYF. The CDR3 nucleotides are TGTGCCAGCAGCCCAAGACTAGCGGGAGTGATACCGCCCGAGCAGTACTTC.

As to this clonotype: This likely comes from a read error, as the CDR3 has no conserved phenylalanine or tryptophan at its end. The chain uses TRBV6-1 and TRBJ2-7; D may be TRBD1 (6 bases). The germline CDR1 and CDR2 sequences are MNHNS and SASEGT. CDR3 size: 14 residues. Trimming removed 1 base from V and 3 bases from J, with 10 bases in between. CDR3 DNA sequence: TGTGCCAGCAGTGAAGACCTAGGGGGCTACGAGCAGTACCTC. This sequence encodes CASSEDLGGYEQYL.

The chain combines TRBV7-9 with TRBJ1-6; D is possibly TRBD1 (5 bases). Germline V gives CDR1 SEHNR, CDR2 FQNEAQ (reference sequence). The CDR3 is 15 residues long. The ends were cut back, 5 bases at V and 8 bases at J, with 16 bases in the middle. The CDR3 nucleotides read TGTGCCAGCAGCCATGGTGGGGGGTATGATTCACCCCTCCACTTT. It specifies CASSHGGGYDSPLHF. Full variable domain (outside the CDR3, taken from reference TRBV7-9 and TRBJ1-6): DTGVSQNPRHKITKRGQNVTFRCDPISEHNRLYWYRQTLGQGPEFLTYFQNEAQLEKSRLLSDRFSAERPKGSFSTLEIQRTEQGDSAMYLCASSHGGGYDSPLHFGNGTRLTVT.

This clonotype was recorded only once. This chain links TRBV6-2 or TRBV6-3 with TRBJ1-5, with TRBD1 matching over 7 bases. The CDR3 extends over 18 amino acids. Germline assignment: CDR1 MNHEY and CDR2 SVGEGT. V gave up 2 bases and J gave up 1 base; unmatched junction bases: 11. CDR3 residues: CASSYPLQGRGSNQPQHF. The CDR3, as DNA: TGTGCCAGCAGTTACCCTTTACAGGGGCGAGGGAGCAATCAGCCCCAGCATTTT.

Comments on this clonotype: Germline is not matched at one junction end, which may reflect a read error. The chain carries TRBV5-5 and TRBJ2-7; either TRBD1 or TRBD2 may supply D (6 bases each). Germline values: CDR1 SGHKS, CDR2 YYEKEE (reference sequence). This CDR3 contains 17 residues. CDR3 nucleotide sequence: TGTGCCAGCAACTTGGTTTCCGGGGGCTTAAGGGACTACGAGCAGTACTTC. It codes for CASNLVSGGLRDYEQYF.

This clonotype was counted only a few times. This chain connects TRBV29-1 to TRBJ1-2, with D uncertain. The V gene's germline CDR1 is SQVTM and CDR2 ANQGSEA. The CDR3 spans 13 residues. The ends were cut back, 5 bases at V and 4 bases at J, with 14 bases in the middle. The CDR3, as DNA: TGCAGCGTTTCGATCGACACGAGCTATGGCTACACCTTC. Protein: CSVSIDTSYGYTF.

The chain links TRBV7-9 to TRBJ2-1; TRBD2 matches at 7 bases. CDR1 and CDR2 (germline): SEHNR, FQNEAQ (reference sequence). The CDR3 length is 14 residues. V gave up 5 bases and J gave up 6 bases; unmatched junction bases: 7. Here the CDR3 reads CASSALTSTNEQFF. CDR3 DNA: TGTGCCAGCAGCGCCCTGACTAGCACCAATGAGCAGTTCTTC.

This clonotype occurred a few times. The V call is TRBV7-9, the J call TRBJ2-2; no reliable D call. Deletions cut 5 bases from V and 1 base from J, with 8 bases between. This CDR3 comprises 14 residues. The germline gives CDR1 SEHNR, CDR2 FQNEAQ (reference sequence). The CDR3 loop reads CASSRIENTGELFF. In DNA form, the CDR3 reads TGTGCCAGCAGCCGGATAGAGAACACCGGGGAGCTGTTTTTT.

In its sample, this clonotype was seen once. The gene calls are TRBV11-1 and TRBJ2-1; 9 nucleotides agree with TRBD2. V dropped 4 bases and J dropped 4; count of bases not matched to a gene: 11. This CDR3 region has 17 residues. Germline V CDR1 and CDR2: SGHAT, FQDESV (reference sequence). In DNA form, the CDR3 reads TGTGCCAGCAGCTCCCGGGGCGGGAGGGCCACATACAATGAGCAGTTCTTC. It codes for CASSSRGGRATYNEQFF.

The chain carries TRBV2 and TRBJ2-2; D call uncertain. V was clipped by 3 bases and J by 3 bases, with 11 bases between them. The CDR3 loop spans 15 amino acids. Germline V gene data show CDR1 as SNHLY and CDR2 as FYNNEI. The CDR3 loop is CASSDKRSDTGELFF. The CDR3 nucleotides are TGTGCCAGCAGTGATAAGAGGTCCGACACCGGGGAGCTGTTTTTT.

V gene TRBV7-3 combines with J gene TRBJ2-3; D is undetermined. Looked up from germline, CDR1 is SGHTA and CDR2 is FQGTGA. The CDR3 loop spans 13 amino acids. The ends were cut back, 5 bases at V and 0 bases at J, with 6 bases in the middle. Here the CDR3 reads CASSASSTDTQYF. In nucleotides, the CDR3 is TGTGCCAGCAGCGCCTCTAGCACAGATACGCAGTATTTT. The entire variable domain, with the rest obtained from reference TRBV7-3 and TRBJ2-3, is as follows: GAGVSQTPSNKVTEKGKYVELRCDPISGHTALYWYRQSLGQGPEFLIYFQGTGAADDSGLPNDRFFAVRPEGSVSTLKIQRTERGDSAVYLCASSASSTDTQYFGPGTRLTVL.

Points on this clonotype: At one end, the junction sequence differs from germline, possibly due to a read error. The chain links TRBV14 to TRBJ2-1; possible D gene TRBD1, 6 bases. In germline, CDR1 is SGHDN, CDR2 FVKESK. The CDR3 runs 14 residues. CDR3 nucleotides: TGTACCAGCAGCGCGATACAGGGAAGCAATGAGCAGTTCTTC. Protein: CTSSAIQGSNEQFF.

The chain links TRBV6-5 to TRBJ1-3; a weak D match, TRBD1 (5 bases). This CDR3 has 15 amino acids. CDR1 is MNHEY and CDR2 is SVGAGI in the germline V gene. V was shortened by 4 bases and J by 2 bases, with 12 bases between the two germline ends. CDR3 DNA: TGTGCCAGCAGTTCAGGGTTCGTCCCTGGAAACACCATATATTTT. Its protein product is CASSSGFVPGNTIYF.

A single count supports this clonotype. A much larger clone differs from this one at a single base, so this may be a read error. This chain joins TRBV6-2 or TRBV6-3 and TRBJ1-5; TRBD1 is a possible D gene (6 bases). V gave up 10 bases and J gave up 3 bases, with 19 bases separating them. The CDR3 totals 15 residues. The germline CDR1 and CDR2 sequences are MNHEY and SVGEGT. CDR3 sequence (DNA): TGTGCCAACACCGCGAGAGGGGGAGACAATCAGCCCCAGCATTTT. Residues: CANTARGGDNQPQHF.

This clonotype was counted a few times. A junction boundary mismatches the germline segment, possibly from a read error. The chain carries TRBV25-1 and TRBJ1-3; weak D call: TRBD1 (6 bases). The germline gives CDR1 MGHDK, CDR2 SYGVNS. The CDR3 spans 14 residues. Here the CDR3 reads CASGEAGGRNTIYF. In nucleotides, the CDR3 is TGTGCCAGCGGTGAAGCGGGGGGCAGAAACACCATATATTTT.

This clonotype has more than one count but fewer than ten. This sequence joins TRBV4-1 and TRBJ1-5, with D maybe TRBD1 (5 bases). The CDR3 extends over 12 amino acids. V lost 3 bases and J 5 bases, leaving 5 bases between the germline ends. Germline V gene data show CDR1 as MGHRA and CDR2 as YSYEKL. The DNA for the CDR3 is TGCGCCAGCAGCCAGGGGGATCAGCCCCAGCATTTT. Its protein product is CASSQGDQPQHF.

To note about this clonotype: This may be a read error: a much more frequent sequence differs by one nucleotide. This chain links TRBV29-1 with TRBJ2-2, with 7 bases lining up with TRBD1. Germline CDR1 SQVTM, CDR2 ANQGSEA. The CDR3 totals 13 residues. This CDR3 is CNVVGQPSGELFF. The CDR3 nucleotides read TGCAACGTCGTGGGACAGCCCAGCGGGGAGCTGTTTTTT.

This clonotype has at least ten counts. This chain joins TRBV11-2 and TRBJ2-1; D may be TRBD1 (6 bases). The length of the CDR3 is 12 residues. CDR1 is SGHAT and CDR2 is FQNNGV in the germline V gene. V lost 5 bases to trimming and J lost 10 bases, with 12 bases between them. The CDR3 here is CASSQLTGEQFF. The CDR3 DNA sequence: TGTGCCAGCAGCCAATTAACAGGGGAGCAGTTCTTC. Full variable domain (outside the CDR3, taken from reference TRBV11-2 and TRBJ2-1): EAGVAQSPRYKIIEKRQSVAFWCNPISGHATLYWYQQILGQGPKLLIQFQNNGVVDDSQLPKDRFSAERLKGVDSTLKIQPAKLEDSAVYLCASSQLTGEQFFGPGTRLTVL.

Notes on this clonotype: One junction end does not reproduce the germline sequence, and a read error may be involved. CDR3 loop: CANSQTGHADTQCF. The CDR3 DNA reads TGCGCCAACAGCCAAACCGGACACGCAGATACGCAGTGTTTT. V is TRBV4-3 and J is TRBJ2-3; D possibly corresponds to TRBD1 (5 bases). This CDR3 is built from 14 residues. CDR1 and CDR2 from the germline V gene are LGHNA and YSLEER.